This T cell receptor (beta chain) was obtained from a study of patients and donors after allogeneic stem cell transplantation (dated by TCRdb to the early 2020s). In regard to this clonotype: The antigen it binds to is not known. The input lacks base qualities; no much larger clone sits a single base away.

Libraries were prepared through RT-PCR. TCRdb lists the instrument as NextSeq 550. TCRdb reworked the public reads: Q25 trimming with fastp, MiXCR clone assembly, productive beta chains retained. Each entry merges the rows of one CDR3 protein and shows their most common DNA and genes. For this sample there are 800,000 to 1,000,000 distinct CDR3 sequences; roughly 17% appear just once. Of the sample, 6% is held by the ten largest clones. Inclusive of the bounding cysteine and phenylalanine, the CDR3 is 13 residues long. Of all the DNA, just the CDR3 is kept, 39 bases in frame from base 1. V drops 5 bases and J drops 5 bases, leaving 12 bases in between.

The TCR was taken from a human donor who was either an allogeneic HSCT recipient or a stem cell or donor lymphocyte infusion donor (not recorded which). It is not recorded whose cells these are; they may come from a transplant donor. Input material: blood, either unsorted or a sorted T cell fraction (not recorded which). The chain was built from TRBV12-3 or TRBV12-4 and TRBJ1-1, with no D gene named confidently. The bases read TGTGCCAGCAGTCCCCGACCGAAAACTGAAGCTTTCTTT. Translated, it gives CASSPRPKTEAFF.